This record looks at one TCR beta chain sequence and its context. It lacks a known antigen. Base-call qualities are not available, and no considerably larger clone is one nucleotide away. The source of the sample is a study of blood T cell repertoires in COVID-19 (dated by TCRdb to about 2020). About the study as a whole: The collaborator samples originated in the United States, Italy and Spain and spanned the acute and convalescent phases of COVID-19. Deeply sampled blood TCRbeta repertoires from subjects exposed to, actively infected with, or recovered from COVID-19 were included in the dataset. Sample metadata almost always included a de-identified subject ID, COVID-19 status, age in years and sex. The material from the prospective study consisted of cDNA or gDNA derived from T cells, B-cell-depleted T cells, or PBMCs. The samples were drawn from the first 160 participants of the ongoing ImmuneRACE study and from some 1,300 subjects provided by 6 global collaborators. The repertoires were released in a freely available public database meant as a resource for research on the immune response to SARS-CoV-2. Where available, HLA class I and class II types were taken from metadata supplied by the sample provider and were not determined by assay-based typing.

Collaborating institutions collected whole blood in K2EDTA tubes following their own protocols. Collaborator samples were shipped for TCRbeta analysis as frozen whole blood, isolated PBMCs, or DNA extracted from either sample type. The immunoSEQ Assay, a bias-controlled multiplex PCR, was used to amplify TCRbeta CDR3 regions from genomic DNA. The source study handled its data this way. The number of nucleated cells in each sample was estimated by amplification of reference gene primers within the assay. To quantify the absolute abundance of each unique TCRbeta CDR3 rearrangement, sequence reads were collapsed and filtered. Productive Simpson clonality was computed per sample as the square root of Simpson's diversity index over productive rearrangements. Entries here come from immuneACCESS through TCRdb and include only in-frame sequences with V and J called. Some clones fail to appear in such tables; in the studies checked, an unresolved V gene covers under half of the shortfall, and the cause of the remainder is unknown. The DNA gave D and trimming, while V, J and clone size come from that table. The sample yields some 38,000 clones; around 80% were counted once. In total, the top ten clones hold 16% of the sample.

Broader findings and caveats from the paper: Clinical and demographic metadata were provided uncurated, with the amount varying by source and participant.

Sequencing was performed on peripheral blood. This receptor was identified in a man between 70 and 80 years old with acute or convalescent COVID-19.

The CDR3 protein: CASSEGTGVYREQYF. The base sequence is TGTGCCAGCAGCGAAGGGACAGGGGTATATCGCGAGCAGTACTTC. The rearranged chain carries TRBV9 and TRBJ2-7; 10 nucleotides in the junction match TRBD1. CDR1 and CDR2 were assigned from the germline V gene as SGDLS and YYNGEE. Reading from cysteine to phenylalanine, the CDR3 counts 15 amino acids. CDR3 DNA is the only sequence kept; it has 45 bases, read in frame from the first base. V ends up 3 bases short and J 6 bases short, with an unmatched junction base count of 9.